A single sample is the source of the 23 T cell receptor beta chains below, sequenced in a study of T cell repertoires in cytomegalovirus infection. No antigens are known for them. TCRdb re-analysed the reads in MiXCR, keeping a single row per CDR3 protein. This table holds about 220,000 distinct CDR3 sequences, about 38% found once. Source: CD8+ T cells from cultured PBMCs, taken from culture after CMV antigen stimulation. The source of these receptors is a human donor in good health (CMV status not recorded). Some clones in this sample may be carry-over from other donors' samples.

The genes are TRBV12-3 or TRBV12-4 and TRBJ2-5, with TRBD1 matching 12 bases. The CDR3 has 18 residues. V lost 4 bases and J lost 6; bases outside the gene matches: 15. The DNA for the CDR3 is TGTGCCAGCAGTTCCGGCCTAACCGGGACAGGGGGCGGAAAGACCCAGTACTTC. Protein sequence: CASSSGLTGTGGGKTQYF.

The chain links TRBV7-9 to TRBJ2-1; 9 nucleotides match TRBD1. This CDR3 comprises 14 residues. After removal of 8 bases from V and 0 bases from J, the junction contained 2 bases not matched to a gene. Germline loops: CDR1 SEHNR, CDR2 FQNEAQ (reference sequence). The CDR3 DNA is TGTGCCAGCCGGGACAGGGACTCCTACAATGAGCAGTTCTTC. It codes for CASRDRDSYNEQFF.

This CDR3 is CSAMTGPNTGELFF. CDR3 coding DNA: TGCAGTGCTATGACAGGGCCTAACACCGGGGAGCTGTTTTTT. The chain recombines TRBV20-1 with TRBJ2-2; 7 nucleotides align to TRBD1. There are 14 residues in the CDR3. Germline CDR1 DFQATT, CDR2 SNEGSKA (reference sequence). After removal of 4 bases from V and 2 bases from J, the junction contained 4 bases not matched to a gene.

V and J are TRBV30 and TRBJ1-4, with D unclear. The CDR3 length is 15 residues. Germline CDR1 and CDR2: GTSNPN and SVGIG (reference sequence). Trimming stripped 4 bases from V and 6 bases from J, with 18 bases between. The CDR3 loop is CAWTPGGRAYEKLFF. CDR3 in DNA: TGTGCCTGGACCCCGGGCGGCCGGGCGTATGAAAAACTGTTTTTT.

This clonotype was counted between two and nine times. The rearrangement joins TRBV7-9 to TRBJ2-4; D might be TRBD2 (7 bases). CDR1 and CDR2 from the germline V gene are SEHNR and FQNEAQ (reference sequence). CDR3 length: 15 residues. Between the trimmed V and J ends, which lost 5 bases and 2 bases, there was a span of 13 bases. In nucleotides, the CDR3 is TGTGCCAGCAGCACAAGGGGGGGGACCAAAAACATTCAGTACTTC. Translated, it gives CASSTRGGTKNIQYF.

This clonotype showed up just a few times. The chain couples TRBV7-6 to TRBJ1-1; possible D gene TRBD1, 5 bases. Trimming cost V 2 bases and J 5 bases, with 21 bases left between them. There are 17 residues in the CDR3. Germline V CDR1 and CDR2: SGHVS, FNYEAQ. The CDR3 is CASSLWTFTGKGTEAFF. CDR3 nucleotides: TGTGCCAGCAGCTTATGGACGTTTACAGGAAAGGGAACTGAAGCTTTCTTT.

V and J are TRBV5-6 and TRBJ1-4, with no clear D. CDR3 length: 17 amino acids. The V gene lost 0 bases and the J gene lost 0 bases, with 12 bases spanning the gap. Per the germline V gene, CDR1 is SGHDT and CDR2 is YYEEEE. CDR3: CASSLARHRATNEKLFF. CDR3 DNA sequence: TGTGCCAGCAGCTTGGCAAGGCACCGTGCAACTAATGAAAAACTGTTTTTT.

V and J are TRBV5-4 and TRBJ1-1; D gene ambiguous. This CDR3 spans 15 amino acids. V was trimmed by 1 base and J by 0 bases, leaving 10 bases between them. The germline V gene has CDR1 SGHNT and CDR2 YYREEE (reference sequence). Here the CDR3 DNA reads TGTGCCAGCAGCTTGTATAGCCACATGAACACTGAAGCTTTCTTT. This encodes CASSLYSHMNTEAFF.

CDR3: CASSSTGEREQYF. The CDR3 DNA reads TGTGCCAGCAGCTCCACAGGGGAGCGCGAGCAGTACTTC. The chain recombines TRBV7-8 with TRBJ2-7; 7 nucleotides align to TRBD1. Germline lookup yields CDR1 SGHVS and CDR2 FQNEAQ. V shed 4 bases and J 6 bases; nucleotides not matched to a gene: 6. There are 13 residues in the CDR3. The complete variable domain, with remaining parts taken from reference TRBV7-8 and TRBJ2-7, reads GAGVSQSPRYKVAKRGQDVALRCDPISGHVSLFWYQQALGQGPEFLTYFQNEAQLDKSGLPSDRFFAERPEGSVSTLKIQRTQQEDSAVYLCASSSTGEREQYFGPGTRLTVT.

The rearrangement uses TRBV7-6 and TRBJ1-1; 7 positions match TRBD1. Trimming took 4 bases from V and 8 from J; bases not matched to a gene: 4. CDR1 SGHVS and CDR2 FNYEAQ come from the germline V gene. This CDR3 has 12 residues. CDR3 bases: TGTGCCAGCAGCTCGATGGACAGGGAAGCTTTCTTT. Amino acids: CASSSMDREAFF.

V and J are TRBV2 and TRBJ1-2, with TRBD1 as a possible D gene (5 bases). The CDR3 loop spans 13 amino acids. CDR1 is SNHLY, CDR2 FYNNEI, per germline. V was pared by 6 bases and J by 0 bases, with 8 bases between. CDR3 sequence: CASRGGANYGYTF. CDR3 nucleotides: TGTGCCAGCAGGGGGGGGGCTAACTATGGCTACACCTTC.

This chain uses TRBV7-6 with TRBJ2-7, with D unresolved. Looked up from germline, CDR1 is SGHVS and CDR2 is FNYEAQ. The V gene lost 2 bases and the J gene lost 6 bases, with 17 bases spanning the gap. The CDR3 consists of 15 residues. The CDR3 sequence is CASSLLVGRGLEQYF. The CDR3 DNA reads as TGTGCCAGCAGCTTATTGGTAGGGCGCGGTCTCGAGCAGTACTTC.

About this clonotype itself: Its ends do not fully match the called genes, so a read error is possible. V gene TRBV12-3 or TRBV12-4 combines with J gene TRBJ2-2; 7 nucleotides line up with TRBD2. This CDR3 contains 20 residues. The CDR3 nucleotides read TGTGCCAGCAGTTTAGAAAGTTGGTCCAGCGGGGTAAAGGACACCGGGAAGCTGTTTTTT. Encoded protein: CASSLESWSSGVKDTGKLFF.

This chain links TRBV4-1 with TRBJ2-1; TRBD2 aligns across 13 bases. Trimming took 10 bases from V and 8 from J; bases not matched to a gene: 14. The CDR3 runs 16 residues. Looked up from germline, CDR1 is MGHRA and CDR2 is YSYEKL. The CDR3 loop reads CATTIGTSGVWDEQFF. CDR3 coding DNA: TGCGCCACGACTATCGGGACTAGCGGGGTCTGGGATGAGCAGTTCTTC.

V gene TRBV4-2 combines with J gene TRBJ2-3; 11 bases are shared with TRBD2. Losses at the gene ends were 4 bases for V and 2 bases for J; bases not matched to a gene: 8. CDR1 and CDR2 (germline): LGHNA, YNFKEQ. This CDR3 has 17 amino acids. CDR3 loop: CASSPRLAGPLTDTQYF. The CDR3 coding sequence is TGTGCCAGCAGCCCGAGACTAGCGGGACCCCTCACAGATACGCAGTATTTT.

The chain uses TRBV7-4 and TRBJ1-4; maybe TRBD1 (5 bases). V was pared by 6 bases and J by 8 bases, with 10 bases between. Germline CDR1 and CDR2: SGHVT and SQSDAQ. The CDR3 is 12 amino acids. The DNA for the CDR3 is TGTGCCAGCAGGGGGCTGAGAGAAAAACTGTTTTTT. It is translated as CASRGLREKLFF.

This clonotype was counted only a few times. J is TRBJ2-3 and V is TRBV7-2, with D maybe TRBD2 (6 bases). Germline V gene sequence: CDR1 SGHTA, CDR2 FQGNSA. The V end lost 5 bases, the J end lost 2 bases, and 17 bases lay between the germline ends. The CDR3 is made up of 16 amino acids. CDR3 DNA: TGTGCCAGCAGCCCCTGGGGCGGGGCGACCACAGATACGCAGTATTTT. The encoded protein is CASSPWGGATTDTQYF.

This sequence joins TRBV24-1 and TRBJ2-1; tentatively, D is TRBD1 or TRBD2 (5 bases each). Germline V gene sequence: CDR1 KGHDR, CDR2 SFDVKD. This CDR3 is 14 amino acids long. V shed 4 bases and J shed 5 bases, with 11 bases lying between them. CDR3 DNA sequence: TGTGCCACCAGTGAAATTGGGGGTGACAATGAGCAGTTCTTC. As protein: CATSEIGGDNEQFF.

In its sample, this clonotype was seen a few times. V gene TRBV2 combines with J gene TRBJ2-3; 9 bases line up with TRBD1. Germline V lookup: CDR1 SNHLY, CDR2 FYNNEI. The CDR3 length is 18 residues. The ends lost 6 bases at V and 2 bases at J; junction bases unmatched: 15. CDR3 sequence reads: CASSQNPRTGDLTDTQYF. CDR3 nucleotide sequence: TGTGCCAGCAGCCAAAACCCCCGGACAGGGGACCTCACAGATACGCAGTATTTT.

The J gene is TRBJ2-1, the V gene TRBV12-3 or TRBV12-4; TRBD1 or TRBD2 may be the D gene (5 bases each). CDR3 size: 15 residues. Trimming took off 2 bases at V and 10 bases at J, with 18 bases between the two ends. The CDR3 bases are TGTGCCAGCAGTTTATTTCTTGAGGGGCGGGCGGAGCAGTTCTTC. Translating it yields CASSLFLEGRAEQFF.

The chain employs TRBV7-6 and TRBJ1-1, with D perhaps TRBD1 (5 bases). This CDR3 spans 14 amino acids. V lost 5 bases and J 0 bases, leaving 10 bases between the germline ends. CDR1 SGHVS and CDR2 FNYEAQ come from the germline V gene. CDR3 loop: CASSRGTVNTEAFF. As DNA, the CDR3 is TGTGCCAGCAGCCGGGGGACGGTGAACACTGAAGCTTTCTTT.

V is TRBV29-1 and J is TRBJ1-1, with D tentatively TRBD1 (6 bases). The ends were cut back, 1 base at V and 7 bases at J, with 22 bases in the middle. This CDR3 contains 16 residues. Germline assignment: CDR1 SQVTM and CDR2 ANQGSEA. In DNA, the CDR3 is TGCAGCGTTGAAGCTACAGGGATTCTGTCGTTTGGTGAAGCTTTCTTT. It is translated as CSVEATGILSFGEAFF.

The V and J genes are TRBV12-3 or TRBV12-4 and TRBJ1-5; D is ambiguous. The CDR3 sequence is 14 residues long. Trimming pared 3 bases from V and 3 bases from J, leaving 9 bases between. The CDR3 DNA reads TGTGCCAGCAGTTTGGCTAGGGCCAATCAGCCCCAGCATTTT. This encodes CASSLARANQPQHF.